These T cell receptor beta chains were read from a single sample in a study of response to subunit inactivated influenza vaccine. Each CDR3 protein gets one entry after TCRdb re-called the RT-PCR reads with MiXCR. The sample lists 860,000 or so distinct CDR3 sequences, about 20% seen once, with roughly 10% in the top ten. The material sequenced was PBMCs from blood, taken 5 days after vaccination. The origin of the receptors is a man aged 50 to 60 who received an inactivated influenza vaccine. Both conserved end residues are part of each CDR3. A D gene is named only where the DNA matches it firmly. Size values are once, few and many counts, or a class for expanded clones, and some rows have none.

D gene,clone size,V gene,CDR3 length,J gene,CDR3 protein,CDR3 DNA
NA,many,TRBV20-1,9,TRBJ2-7,CSAGVEQYF,TGCAGTGCTGGGGTTGAGCAGTACTTC
TRBD2,many,TRBV10-3,16,TRBJ2-1,CAISGSGLAEYNEQFF,TGTGCCATCAGTGGTTCGGGACTAGCGGAATACAATGAGCAGTTCTTC
TRBD2,NA,TRBV20-1,12,TRBJ2-1,CRGLAAHNEQFF,TGCAGGGGACTAGCGGCCCACAATGAGCAGTTCTTC
TRBD1,NA,TRBV6-2/TRBV6-3,15,TRBJ1-2,CASSDPGQGAYGYTF,TGTGCCAGCAGTGACCCGGGACAGGGGGCTTATGGCTACACCTTC
NA,few,TRBV3-1,13,TRBJ1-1,CASSQGGSTQAFF,TGTGCCAGCAGCCAAGGCGGCAGCACCCAAGCTTTCTTT
NA,few,TRBV20-1,15,TRBJ2-1,CSAPRGPTRSNEQFF,TGCAGTGCTCCTAGGGGTCCGACTAGGTCCAATGAGCAGTTCTTC
NA,few,TRBV6-2/TRBV6-3,17,TRBJ1-2,CASSYIRGPEEVYGYTF,TGTGCCAGCAGTTATATTAGGGGCCCAGAAGAGGTCTATGGCTACACCTTC
TRBD1,NA,TRBV6-5,17,TRBJ2-5,CASSYFQGTGRKETQYF,TGTGCCAGCAGTTACTTTCAAGGGACAGGGAGGAAAGAGACCCAGTACTTC
TRBD2,few,TRBV28,16,TRBJ2-5,CASSDGGLDLGETQYF,TGTGCCAGCAGCGACGGCGGACTAGACTTGGGGGAGACCCAGTACTTC
NA,once,TRBV12-3/TRBV12-4,18,TRBJ2-5,CASSFSLVLRRIQETQYF,TGTGCCAGCAGTTTTTCTTTAGTTCTGCGGCGGATTCAAGAGACCCAGTACTTC
NA,NA,TRBV20-1,14,TRBJ2-5,CSASRRTRQETQYF,TGCAGTGCTAGTCGCAGGACACGGCAAGAGACCCAGTACTTC
TRBD2,NA,TRBV7-7,16,TRBJ2-5,CASSLGLATYQETQYF,TGTGCTAGCAGCTTGGGACTAGCCACGTACCAAGAGACCCAGTACTTC
NA,few,TRBV7-2,14,TRBJ2-5,CASRAGQNQETQYF,TGTGCCAGCAGGGCCGGGCAGAACCAAGAGACCCAGTACTTC